These 18 T cell receptor beta chains originate from one sample sequenced in a study of CD8+ T cells in alopecia areata. Following RNA extraction, reverse transcription yielded cDNA that acted as the sequencing template. TCRdb's copy holds only in-frame clones and misses some; the assay was immunoSEQ multiplex PCR. The sample has 190,000 or so clones, about three fifths seen once. This sample's treatment: oral pan-JAK inhibitor, 5-10 mg twice daily. The sample here was CD8+ T cells sorted from blood, taken at week 24, from a patient treated with tofacitinib. The receptors originated from a human donor with alopecia areata.

This CDR3 reads CASSPSLADTQYF. The CDR3, as DNA: TGTGCCAGCAGCCCGTCCCTAGCAGATACGCAGTATTTT. The chain carries TRBV7-9 and TRBJ2-3; D call uncertain. The CDR3 consists of 13 residues. Trimming took off 5 bases at V and 4 bases at J, with 10 bases between the two ends. CDR1 and CDR2 (germline): SEHNR, FQNEAQ (reference sequence).

J is TRBJ1-1 and V is TRBV13; D may be TRBD1 (6 bases). The V end was cut by 7 bases, the J end by 6 bases, with 12 bases between. Per the germline V gene, CDR1 is PRHDT and CDR2 is FYEKMQ (reference sequence). This CDR3 comprises 12 residues. The CDR3: CASKTGGPEAFF. The DNA of the CDR3 is TGTGCCAGCAAAACTGGGGGGCCTGAAGCTTTCTTT.

This clone was counted a few times. This chain joins TRBV29-1 and TRBJ2-3; TRBD2 agrees at 9 bases. Looked up from germline, CDR1 is SQVTM and CDR2 is ANQGSEA. Trimming cost V 0 bases and J 6 bases; bases outside gene matches: 10. This CDR3 region has 16 residues. The CDR3 region is CSVEDLEASGEDTQYF. CDR3 DNA: TGCAGCGTTGAAGATCTTGAGGCTAGCGGGGAGGATACGCAGTATTTT.

The V gene is TRBV6-5, the J gene TRBJ2-5, with D uncertain. This CDR3 is built from 12 residues. Germline CDR1 MNHEY, CDR2 SVGAGI. V dropped 6 bases and J dropped 2 bases, with 7 bases sitting between them. The DNA for the CDR3 is TGTGCCAGCAGGGGGTCACAAGAGACCCAGTACTTC. It translates to CASRGSQETQYF.

The rearrangement links TRBV27 to TRBJ2-3; 10 bases line up with TRBD1. This CDR3 is 16 amino acids long. Germline V gives CDR1 MNHEY, CDR2 SMNVEV (reference sequence). Trimming removed 6 bases from V and 1 base from J; junction bases left unmatched: 7. As DNA, the CDR3 is TGTGCCAGCAGCCCGGGACAGGGGCGAGGCACAGATACGCAGTATTTT. Protein: CASSPGQGRGTDTQYF.

The V call is TRBV6-5, the J call TRBJ2-7; TRBD1 agrees at 9 bases. The V and J ends lost 5 bases and 4 bases, in that order; junction bases with no gene match: 6. The CDR3 totals 14 residues. CDR1 MNHEY and CDR2 SVGAGI come from the germline V gene. Here the CDR3 DNA reads TGTGCCAGCAGTCCGGGACAGGGAGGATACGAGCAGTACTTC. Protein: CASSPGQGGYEQYF.

This sequence joins TRBV7-2 and TRBJ2-7; no firm D call. The germline V gene encodes CDR1 SGHTA and CDR2 FQGNSA. This CDR3 is 19 amino acids long. V lost 2 bases to trimming and J lost 2 bases, with 25 bases between them. CDR3: CASSLKPPSISPLPYEQYF. For the CDR3, the DNA is TGTGCCAGCAGCTTAAAGCCCCCCAGCATCTCCCCTCTCCCCTACGAGCAGTACTTC.

J is TRBJ1-4 and V is TRBV9, with D unresolved. This CDR3 is built from 14 residues. Germline V gene sequence: CDR1 SGDLS, CDR2 YYNGEE. V dropped 0 bases and J dropped 5 bases, with 8 bases sitting between them. As DNA, the CDR3 is TGTGCCAGCAGCGTAGGCCAAAGAAATGAAAAACTGTTTTTT. Its protein product is CASSVGQRNEKLFF.

The chain recombines TRBV5-1 with TRBJ2-1; weak D call: TRBD2 (7 bases). This CDR3 is 17 amino acids long. The V end lost 0 bases, the J end lost 0 bases, and 13 bases lay between the germline ends. CDR1 SGHRS and CDR2 YFSETQ come from the germline V gene. The CDR3 DNA reads TGCGCCAGCAGCTTGGCCGCGGGGGCGAGCTCCTACAATGAGCAGTTCTTC. Its protein is CASSLAAGASSYNEQFF.

The chain couples TRBV29-1 to TRBJ2-5, with 8 bases matching TRBD1. Unmatched junction bases numbered 9, after V lost 6 bases and J lost 3 bases. The CDR3 is 14 amino acids. Germline assignment: CDR1 SQVTM and CDR2 ANQGSEA. CDR3 residues: CSVGRGPNKETQYF. CDR3 DNA: TGCAGCGTGGGCAGGGGGCCCAACAAAGAGACCCAGTACTTC.

The chain recombines TRBV19 with TRBJ1-6; D uncertain. Per the germline V gene, CDR1 is LNHDA and CDR2 is SQIVND (reference sequence). The CDR3 has 16 residues. V lost 5 bases, J lost 4 bases, and 15 bases lay in between. CDR3 nucleotide sequence: TGTGCCAGTAGTTCTGCGTTTGAATCGTATAATTCACCCCTCCACTTT. It is translated as CASSSAFESYNSPLHF.

This clone was picked up a small number of times. This rearrangement joins TRBV4-1 to TRBJ1-2; D gene unclear. V was clipped by 3 bases and J by 8 bases, with 13 bases between them. The CDR3 loop spans 13 amino acids. Germline assignment: CDR1 MGHRA and CDR2 YSYEKL. The CDR3 DNA reads TGCGCCAGCAGCCAGCAGGTTTTGGACGGCTACACCTTC. Translating it yields CASSQQVLDGYTF.

The chain is built from TRBV15 and TRBJ1-4; D remains unclear. The CDR3 runs to 16 residues. Germline V gene data show CDR1 as LNHNV and CDR2 as YYDKDF (reference sequence). V was clipped by 1 base and J by 0 bases, with 9 bases between them. In DNA, the CDR3 is TGTGCCACCAGCAGAGTATTGGGCGCAACTAATGAAAAACTGTTTTTT. It codes for CATSRVLGATNEKLFF.

This clone was seen a few times. The chain has TRBV29-1 and TRBJ1-2; no definite D call. CDR3 length: 11 amino acids. In germline, CDR1 is SQVTM, CDR2 ANQGSEA. V was pared by 8 bases and J by 4 bases, with 11 bases between. As DNA, the CDR3 is TGCAGCACCACCGGCACCTATGGCTACACCTTC. Protein sequence: CSTTGTYGYTF.

This clone was observed a few times. The rearrangement joins TRBV10-3 to TRBJ2-3; D is perhaps TRBD1 (5 bases). The germline V and J ends were trimmed by 7 bases and 3 bases, with 8 bases remaining between them. This CDR3 comprises 12 residues. Germline CDR1 is ENHRY and CDR2 is SYGVKD. Here the CDR3 DNA reads TGTGCCATCAAAGACAGAACAGATACGCAGTATTTT. It is translated as CAIKDRTDTQYF.

The chain employs TRBV29-1 and TRBJ2-2; no firm D call. Looked up from germline, CDR1 is SQVTM and CDR2 is ANQGSEA. V lost 4 bases and J lost 0, with 3 bases in between. This CDR3 has 12 residues. The CDR3 DNA is TGCAGCGTTGTCTCGAACACCGGGGAGCTGTTTTTT. This codes for CSVVSNTGELFF.

The chain employs TRBV27 and TRBJ1-4; 8 nucleotides match TRBD1. The CDR3 runs to 12 residues. CDR1 is MNHEY and CDR2 is SMNVEV in the germline V gene (reference sequence). V trimming: 8 bases; J trimming: 4 bases; junction bases outside the gene matches: 0. CDR3 in amino acids: CASGQGNEKLFF. The CDR3 DNA reads as TGTGCCAGCGGACAGGGTAATGAAAAACTGTTTTTT.

This clone has just a few counts. The rearrangement links TRBV27 to TRBJ1-1; no definite D call. Germline V gives CDR1 MNHEY, CDR2 SMNVEV (reference sequence). V was shortened by 4 bases and J by 0 bases, with 15 bases between the two germline ends. The CDR3 spans 16 residues. In DNA, the CDR3 is TGTGCCAGCAGTTCGCGCGGAGAGGGCATGAACACTGAAGCTTTCTTT. Translating gives CASSSRGEGMNTEAFF.